Below, 3 T cell receptor beta chains from the same sample are listed, as sequenced in a study of blood T cell repertoires in COVID-19. Produced via immunoSEQ multiplex PCR; TCRdb's table is partial and in-frame only. Altogether 200,000 to 300,000 clones are present, approximately 87% being singletons, with the ten largest covering about 5.9%. Material: peripheral blood. The receptors here all came from a man between 60 and 75 years old with acute or convalescent COVID-19.

The chain is built from TRBV7-2 and TRBJ1-1; tentative D call: TRBD1 (5 bases). Trimming stripped 1 base from V and 1 base from J, with 10 bases between. The CDR3 consists of 15 residues. Germline CDR1 is SGHTA and CDR2 is FQGNSA. This CDR3 is CASSLVRGSNTEAFF. The CDR3 coding sequence is TGTGCCAGCAGCTTAGTGCGGGGGTCGAACACTGAAGCTTTCTTT.

This sequence joins TRBV14 and TRBJ1-1, with TRBD1 identical over 8 bases. Per the germline V gene, CDR1 is SGHDN and CDR2 is FVKESK. The CDR3 extends over 16 amino acids. V was clipped by 4 bases and J by 3 bases; unmatched bases: 10. The CDR3: CASSPRRDRRDTEAFF. As DNA, the CDR3 is TGTGCCAGCAGCCCCCGGAGGGACAGGCGGGACACTGAAGCTTTCTTT.

The rearrangement joins TRBV7-3 to TRBJ2-3; 9 bases are a match to TRBD2. The CDR3 runs to 15 residues. Germline V gene sequence: CDR1 SGHTA, CDR2 FQGTGA. J was trimmed by 3 bases and V by 1 base; bases with no gene match: 2. CDR3 nucleotide sequence: TGTGCCAGCAGCTTAATGGGACTAGCAACAGATACGCAGTATTTT. It codes for CASSLMGLATDTQYF.